The TCR beta chain described here comes from a study of blood T cell repertoires in COVID-19 (dated by TCRdb to between 2020 and 2021). In the study overall: Samples from collaborators originated in the United States, Italy and Spain and spanned both the acute and convalescent phases of COVID-19. The material from the prospective study consisted of cDNA or gDNA derived from T cells, B-cell-depleted T cells, or PBMCs. Deeply sampled blood TCRbeta repertoires from subjects exposed to, actively infected with, or recovered from COVID-19 were included in the dataset. A freely available public database, intended as a resource for researchers studying the immune response to SARS-CoV-2, is where the repertoires were released. Samples were obtained from the ongoing ImmuneRACE study (first 160 participants) and from 1,200 or so subjects provided by 6 global collaborators. The sample metadata nearly always contained a de-identified subject ID, COVID-19 status, age in years and sex. Where available, HLA class I and class II types were taken from metadata supplied by the sample provider and were not determined by assay-based typing. The paper's findings and limits, for the study overall: Clinical and demographic metadata were provided uncurated, with the amount varying by source and participant.

One collaborating source in Seattle enrolled patients during active infection and followed them longitudinally through the course of disease. Each collaborating institution followed its own protocols to collect whole blood in K2EDTA tubes. For TCRbeta analysis, collaborator samples were shipped as frozen whole blood, as isolated PBMCs, or as DNA extracted from either sample type. About this clone itself: Its antigen is still unknown. One base away there is no much larger clone; base qualities are not given.

Taken from cysteine to phenylalanine, the CDR3 has 15 residues. Only CDR3 DNA is held: 45 bases, read in frame from base 1. For CDR1 and CDR2, the germline V gene lists SGHRS and YFSETQ. For this chain, trimming is 4 bases at the V end and 0 bases at the J end, and the number of junction bases without a gene match is 6. The immunoSEQ Assay, a bias-controlled multiplex PCR, was used to amplify TCRbeta CDR3 regions from genomic DNA. As for how the authors treated the data: The number of nucleated cells in each sample was estimated by amplification of reference gene primers within the assay. To quantify the absolute abundance of each unique TCRbeta CDR3 rearrangement, sequence reads were collapsed and filtered. For each sample, productive Simpson clonality was calculated as the square root of Simpson's diversity index across productive rearrangements. Not all clones reach the TCRdb copy of this immuneACCESS table, which keeps in-frame sequences only. Checked studies attribute under half of the gap to unresolved V genes and leave the rest unexplained. Clone size and the V and J calls come from that table; the DNA yielded D and trimming. The sample data list some 400,000 clones, and about 90% of these were observed just once. The ten largest clonotypes hold roughly 10% of the sample.

This receptor was taken from a woman aged 25 to 39 with COVID-19, enrolled during active disease. The sequence links TRBV5-1 to TRBJ2-5; the central 7 bases match TRBD1. The material sequenced was peripheral blood. The DNA sequence is TGCGCCAGCAGCCCGGGACAGCTGTACCAAGAGACCCAGTACTTC. This translates into CASSPGQLYQETQYF. This CDR3, with the reference TRBV5-1 and TRBJ2-5 proteins standing in past its ends, gives the full variable domain KAGVTQTPRYLIKTRGQQVTLSCSPISGHRSVSWYQQTPGQGLQFLFEYFSETQRNKGNFPGRFSGRQFSNSRSEMNVSTLELGDSALYLCASSPGQLYQETQYFGPGTRLLVL.